The 25 T cell receptor beta chains below come from one sample, sequenced in a study of identical twins. TCRdb recomputed calls from the 5' RACE reads with MiXCR, one row per CDR3 protein. Here the sample spans 570,000 or so distinct CDR3 sequences, 9.5% to 10% being singletons. This sample was also put to use in a study of yellow fever vaccine responses in identical twins.

Material: PBMCs. All receptors derive from a woman between 18 and 30 years old in good health.

The sample holds many counts of this clonotype. The chain links TRBV27 to TRBJ2-2; 7 bases align to TRBD1. Germline V gene lookup returns CDR1 MNHEY and CDR2 SMNVEV (reference sequence). Trimming cost V 6 bases and J 1 base; bases outside gene matches: 5. The CDR3 totals 15 residues. The CDR3 coding sequence is TGTGCCAGCAGCCCCGGGACAGAGAACACCGGGGAGCTGTTTTTT. This translates into CASSPGTENTGELFF.

This clonotype was picked up a small number of times. The chain has TRBV28 and TRBJ2-7; 11 bases align to TRBD2. The germline V gene encodes CDR1 MDHEN and CDR2 SYDVKM. V was pared by 7 bases and J by 1 base, with 6 bases of the junction left unmatched. The CDR3 totals 15 residues. The CDR3 loop reads CASTIAGGRSYEQYF. The CDR3 coding sequence is TGTGCCAGCACTATAGCGGGGGGGAGATCCTACGAGCAGTACTTC.

This clonotype has just a few counts. The chain combines TRBV3-1 with TRBJ2-7; TRBD1 is a possible D gene (6 bases). The germline V gene encodes CDR1 LGHDT and CDR2 YNNKEL (reference sequence). There are 14 residues in the CDR3. V gave up 1 base and J gave up 2 bases, with 9 bases separating them. As DNA, the CDR3 is TGTGCCAGCAGCCAAGCGGGACACACCTACGAGCAGTACTTC. Protein product: CASSQAGHTYEQYF.

V usage is TRBV7-2 and J usage is TRBJ1-2; a possible D gene is TRBD1 (5 bases). CDR3 length: 16 residues. The germline V gene has CDR1 SGHTA and CDR2 FQGNSA. Deletions cut 1 base from V and 0 bases from J, with 12 bases between. DNA of the CDR3: TGTGCCAGCAGCTTAGGGGGGGGTCAACCTAACTATGGCTACACCTTC. Amino acid sequence: CASSLGGGQPNYGYTF.

This sequence joins TRBV20-1 and TRBJ2-4; D gene ambiguous. This CDR3 is 14 amino acids long. The V gene lost 6 bases and the J gene lost 4 bases, with 16 bases spanning the gap. The germline gives CDR1 DFQATT, CDR2 SNEGSKA (reference sequence). This CDR3 reads CSARPGFPKNIQYF. The CDR3 DNA reads as TGCAGTGCCCGGCCGGGTTTTCCGAAAAACATTCAGTACTTC.

This clonotype was recorded a few times. The chain joins TRBV4-2 to TRBJ2-5, with D unclear. Trimming removed 4 bases at V and 5 bases at J, with 14 bases between. The CDR3 consists of 14 residues. CDR1 is LGHNA and CDR2 is YNFKEQ in the germline V gene. CDR3 residues: CASSPKASGETQYF. The CDR3 nucleotides are TGTGCCAGCAGCCCTAAGGCATCCGGTGAGACCCAGTACTTC.

This clonotype appeared a few times. The gene calls are TRBV7-6 and TRBJ2-1; D may match TRBD1 or TRBD2 (5 bases each). V was pared by 5 bases and J by 7 bases, with 12 bases between. CDR3 length equals 13 residues. In germline, CDR1 is SGHVS, CDR2 FNYEAQ. In DNA, the CDR3 is TGTGCCAGCAGCCCAGGGAGCCTGAATGAGCAGTTCTTC. It translates to CASSPGSLNEQFF.

V is TRBV2 and J is TRBJ2-3, with a possible D match to TRBD2 (5 bases). Germline V gene sequence: CDR1 SNHLY, CDR2 FYNNEI. Trimming cost V 7 bases and J 0 bases, with 8 bases left between them. The CDR3 is made up of 13 amino acids. The DNA for the CDR3 is TGTGCCAGCATGTGGACTAGCACAGATACGCAGTATTTT. It specifies CASMWTSTDTQYF.

The chain links TRBV6-2 or TRBV6-3 to TRBJ1-1; D remains ambiguous. Germline lookup yields CDR1 MNHEY and CDR2 SVGEGT. This CDR3 has 11 residues. Trimming stripped 8 bases from V and 1 base from J, with 5 bases between. CDR3 DNA: TGTGCCAGCCGGAAGAACACTGAAGCTTTCTTT. Encoded protein: CASRKNTEAFF.

In its sample, this clonotype was seen many times. The chain employs TRBV4-2 and TRBJ2-5; D is unresolved. Germline CDR1 LGHNA, CDR2 YNFKEQ. The CDR3 contains 16 residues. Trimming removed 0 bases from V and 2 bases from J, with 13 bases in between. The CDR3, as DNA: TGTGCCAGCAGCCAAGAGGTGTACAGCAGACAAGAGACCCAGTACTTC. Translated, it gives CASSQEVYSRQETQYF.

There are a few counts of this clonotype. The chain joins TRBV7-2 to TRBJ1-5; D is unclear. From germline, CDR1 is SGHTA and CDR2 FQGNSA. V was cut by 6 bases and J by 0 bases, with 15 bases left in between. The CDR3 spans 16 residues. CDR3: CASSVYGQISNQPQHF. CDR3 sequence (DNA): TGTGCCAGCAGTGTTTATGGGCAGATTAGCAATCAGCCCCAGCATTTT.

There are a few counts of this clonotype. The CDR3 is CSATNKGAYNIQYF. Written as DNA, the CDR3 is TGCAGTGCAACAAACAAGGGGGCGTATAACATTCAGTACTTC. The chain carries TRBV20-1 and TRBJ2-4, with 7 bases aligning to TRBD1. The CDR3 is 14 residues long. The V gene end was trimmed by 6 bases and the J gene end by 7 bases; junction bases not matched to a gene: 12. Germline V gene lookup returns CDR1 DFQATT and CDR2 SNEGSKA (reference sequence).

This clonotype came up a few times. This chain links TRBV4-1 with TRBJ2-7, with D uncertain. V was cut by 1 base and J by 6 bases, with 13 bases left in between. Germline V gene lookup returns CDR1 MGHRA and CDR2 YSYEKL. The CDR3 contains 14 residues. The CDR3 region is CASSQGVEASEQYF. CDR3 nucleotide sequence: TGCGCCAGCAGCCAAGGTGTAGAGGCTTCCGAGCAGTACTTC.

The chain joins TRBV4-3 to TRBJ2-7; D remains unclear. The V gene's germline CDR1 is LGHNA and CDR2 YSLEER. This CDR3 is 14 amino acids long. V lost 0 bases, J lost 2 bases, and 8 bases lay in between. The CDR3 loop reads CASSQDYTTYEQYF. The CDR3 DNA is TGCGCCAGCAGCCAAGATTACACTACCTACGAGCAGTACTTC.

This chain joins TRBV16 and TRBJ2-7, with D tentatively TRBD2 (6 bases). Germline lookup yields CDR1 KGHSY and CDR2 FQNENV. This CDR3 has 16 residues. V lost 2 bases, J lost 2 bases, and 16 bases lay in between. This chain's CDR3 is CASSQRLGDWPYEQYF. CDR3 in DNA: TGTGCCAGCAGCCAACGCCTAGGGGACTGGCCCTACGAGCAGTACTTC.

This clonotype was found a few times. This chain joins TRBV20-1 and TRBJ2-2; the D is unclear. Germline V gene sequence: CDR1 DFQATT, CDR2 SNEGSKA (reference sequence). Trimming took off 4 bases at V and 6 bases at J, with 15 bases between the two ends. CDR3 size: 14 residues. DNA for the CDR3: TGCAGTGCTAACCTTCTCCCGTCGCCCGGGGAGCTGTTTTTT. The encoded protein is CSANLLPSPGELFF.

This clonotype was recorded a few times. The chain recombines TRBV6-1 with TRBJ2-3; no reliable D call. Between the trimmed V and J ends, which lost 5 bases and 5 bases, there was a span of 11 bases. The CDR3 extends over 13 amino acids. CDR1 is MNHNS, CDR2 SASEGT, per germline. The CDR3 region is CASSNGLRDTQYF. The CDR3 coding sequence is TGTGCCAGCAGTAATGGTCTTCGAGATACGCAGTATTTT.

This clonotype was found a few times. The chain joins TRBV5-1 to TRBJ2-7; the match to TRBD1 covers 8 bases. The trim removed 0 bases at V and 7 bases at J, leaving 6 bases unmatched. The CDR3 length is 14 residues. Per the germline V gene, CDR1 is SGHRS and CDR2 is YFSETQ. The DNA of the CDR3 is TGCGCCAGCAGCTTGGCGGACAGGGTGAGTGAGCAGTACTTC. Protein: CASSLADRVSEQYF.

In this sample, this clonotype turned up many times. The J gene is TRBJ2-2, the V gene TRBV7-8, with 8 bases identical to TRBD1. This CDR3 is 15 amino acids long. The germline CDR1 and CDR2 sequences are SGHVS and FQNEAQ. Trimming removed 5 bases from V and 4 bases from J; junction bases left unmatched: 6. CDR3 sequence: CASSLTGVGTGELFF. CDR3 bases: TGTGCCAGCAGCCTGACAGGGGTGGGCACCGGGGAGCTGTTTTTT.

The chain carries TRBV20-1 and TRBJ2-7; D is perhaps TRBD2 (5 bases). This CDR3 is built from 14 residues. CDR1 is DFQATT and CDR2 is SNEGSKA in the germline V gene (reference sequence). The V end lost 3 bases, the J end lost 3 bases, and 15 bases lay between the germline ends. The CDR3 bases are TGCAGTGCTAGGTCGGGAAGGTATGACTACGAGCAGTACTTC. Its translation is CSARSGRYDYEQYF.

This chain joins TRBV20-1 and TRBJ1-5; no clear D. Trimming pared 4 bases from V and 3 bases from J, leaving 7 bases between. Germline V gives CDR1 DFQATT, CDR2 SNEGSKA (reference sequence). This CDR3 is 12 amino acids long. The CDR3 reads CSAIDFNQPQHF. CDR3 sequence (DNA): TGCAGTGCTATAGATTTCAATCAGCCCCAGCATTTT.

The sample holds many counts of this clonotype. The V gene is TRBV7-9, the J gene TRBJ2-3, with D possibly TRBD1 on 5 matching bases. Trimming shortened V by 0 bases and J by 1 base, and 8 bases separated the two germline ends. The germline CDR1 and CDR2 sequences are SEHNR and FQNEAQ (reference sequence). The CDR3 extends over 15 amino acids. The CDR3 protein is CASSLAGARTDTQYF. Written as DNA, the CDR3 is TGTGCCAGCAGCTTAGCTGGGGCACGCACAGATACGCAGTATTTT.

This clonotype has ten or more counts. The V gene is TRBV12-3 or TRBV12-4, the J gene TRBJ2-2; D uncertain. There are 14 residues in the CDR3. The ends were cut back, 6 bases at V and 6 bases at J, with 14 bases in the middle. Here the CDR3 reads CASSRRSAPGELFF. The CDR3 nucleotides are TGTGCCAGCAGCCGCCGGAGTGCTCCCGGGGAGCTGTTTTTT.

The chain is built from TRBV18 and TRBJ2-5; 9 positions agree with TRBD1. Germline V gives CDR1 KGHSH, CDR2 LQKENI. The CDR3 has 16 amino acids. J lost 5 bases, V lost 6 bases, and 13 bases had no gene match. The CDR3 here is CASSANRGLRTETQYF. DNA of the CDR3: TGTGCCAGCTCGGCAAACAGGGGGCTAAGGACGGAGACCCAGTACTTC.

At least ten counts were recorded for this clonotype. The rearrangement uses TRBV7-9 and TRBJ2-3; D possibly corresponds to TRBD1 (6 bases). Germline V lookup: CDR1 SEHNR, CDR2 FQNEAQ (reference sequence). This CDR3 is built from 14 residues. V shed 3 bases and J shed 2 bases, with 9 bases lying between them. The CDR3: CASSFGQITDTQYF. The CDR3 coding sequence is TGTGCCAGCAGCTTTGGACAGATCACAGATACGCAGTATTTT.